This note documents a single T cell receptor beta chain sequence. This sample was taken from a study of shared clonotypes between healthy human individuals. Trimming removed 2 bases from V and 2 bases from J, with 6 bases in between. CDR1 SGHDT and CDR2 YYEEEE come from the germline V gene. CDR3 length equals 13 residues. The deep-level immunoSEQ assay was used. TCRdb's table, derived via immunoSEQ multiplex PCR, lists solely in-frame clones and lacks some. This table holds some 2,000,000 clones, about 95% found once. Naive CD8 cells comprised CD45RO-negative, CCR7-positively selected cells, excluding terminally differentiated effector memory CD45RA+ cells. All donors were healthy HIV-negative adults lacking recent acute infections or vaccinations.

The chain couples TRBV5-6 to TRBJ2-3; no clear D gene. Material for sequencing was naive CD8+ T cells sorted from blood. This TCR was recovered from a young man in good health. The CDR3 loop reads CASSFGVTDTQYF. Here the CDR3 DNA reads TGTGCCAGCAGCTTTGGGGTCACAGATACGCAGTATTTT.